This T cell receptor (beta chain) was observed in a study of T cell repertoires in cytomegalovirus infection. Study-wide findings and caveats: Dominating the ex vivo response were HLA-C-restricted CMV-specific TCR beta clonotypes.

TCRdb passed the reads through MiXCR, listing each CDR3 protein once. The table includes more than 250,000 distinct CDR3 sequences, roughly 25% detected once. With regard to this clonotype: Its antigen remains unidentified.

Trimming pared 0 bases from V and 3 bases from J, leaving 14 bases between. The CDR3 runs 15 residues. The germline V gene encodes CDR1 DFQATT and CDR2 SNEGSKA (reference sequence). The sample here was cultured PBMCs, taken from culture after CMV antigen stimulation. This sequence was found in a human donor in good health (CMV status not recorded). Some clones in this sample may be carry-over from other donors' samples. The chain has TRBV20-1 and TRBJ1-1, with D possibly being TRBD1 (5 bases). CDR3 coding DNA: TGCAGTGCTAGAGATTCCGGGGGGATGGACACTGAAGCTTTCTTT. This gives the protein CSARDSGGMDTEAFF.